These T cell receptor beta chains were read from a single sample in a study of Ad26.COV2.S vaccination and SARS-CoV-2 variants. Data came from immunoSEQ multiplex PCR; TCRdb stores just in-frame clones and leaves some out. The sample has around 320,000 clones, around 87% seen once. The sequencing used peripheral blood, collected in a trial of Ad26.COV2.S vaccine versus placebo. These receptors all come from a person aged 18-60 years who received the Ad26.COV2.S COVID-19 vaccine or a placebo. Each CDR3 is given with its conserved first and last residue. D genes are given only for firm matches. A clone size is listed for some rows: how often the clone was seen (once, few, many), or a class if it is expanded.

V gene: TRBV9
J gene: TRBJ2-7
clone size: NA
D gene: NA
CDR3 protein: CASSLGGWAYEQYF
CDR3 DNA: TGTGCCAGCAGCCTCGGAGGATGGGCCTACGAGCAGTACTTC

V gene: TRBV5-1
J gene: TRBJ2-7
clone size: NA
D gene: NA
CDR3 protein: CASSLKGDWGSEQYF
CDR3 DNA: TGCGCCAGCAGCCTAAAGGGGGACTGGGGCTCCGAGCAGTACTTC

V gene: TRBV6-5
J gene: TRBJ1-2
clone size: NA
D gene: NA
CDR3 protein: CASRKEWGYGYTF
CDR3 DNA: TGTGCCAGCAGAAAAGAGTGGGGGTATGGCTACACCTTC

V gene: TRBV19
J gene: TRBJ2-3
clone size: NA
D gene: NA
CDR3 protein: CASSWGTDTQYF
CDR3 DNA: TGTGCCAGTTCCTGGGGCACAGATACGCAGTATTTT

V gene: TRBV3-1/TRBV3-2
J gene: TRBJ1-2
clone size: NA
D gene: TRBD1
CDR3 protein: CASSQAGTGGRSGYTF
CDR3 DNA: TGTGCCAGCAGCCAAGCCGGGACAGGGGGCCGAAGTGGCTACACCTTC

V gene: TRBV13
J gene: TRBJ1-1
clone size: NA
D gene: NA
CDR3 protein: CASSPRGVNTEAFF
CDR3 DNA: TGTGCCAGCAGCCCGCGGGGGGTGAACACTGAAGCTTTCTTT

V gene: TRBV6-4
J gene: TRBJ2-5
clone size: NA
D gene: NA
CDR3 protein: CASSPTGIPQETQYF
CDR3 DNA: TGTGCCAGCAGTCCTACAGGGATCCCCCAAGAGACCCAGTACTTC

V gene: TRBV9
J gene: TRBJ1-1
clone size: NA
D gene: NA
CDR3 protein: CASTDGGIAFF
CDR3 DNA: TGTGCCAGCACCGACGGGGGGATTGCTTTCTTT

V gene: TRBV5-1
J gene: TRBJ1-1
clone size: NA
D gene: NA
CDR3 protein: CASRQDRRNTEAFF
CDR3 DNA: TGCGCCAGCAGACAAGACAGGAGGAACACTGAAGCTTTCTTT

V gene: TRBV12-1
J gene: TRBJ2-7
clone size: once
D gene: NA
CDR3 protein: CASSARLGGLGYEQYF
CDR3 DNA: TGTGCCAGCAGCGCAAGACTAGGGGGCTTAGGCTACGAGCAGTACTTC

V gene: TRBV24-1
J gene: TRBJ2-1
clone size: NA
D gene: NA
CDR3 protein: CATSDTLLNEQFF
CDR3 DNA: TGTGCCACCAGTGATACCCTACTAAATGAGCAGTTCTTC

V gene: TRBV4-2
J gene: TRBJ1-1
clone size: once
D gene: NA
CDR3 protein: CASSRGEGENTEAFF
CDR3 DNA: TGTGCCAGCAGCCGTGGCGAGGGGGAAAACACTGAAGCTTTCTTT

V gene: TRBV30
J gene: TRBJ2-1
clone size: NA
D gene: NA
CDR3 protein: CAWKPGRALGEQFF
CDR3 DNA: TGTGCCTGGAAACCGGGACGGGCCTTGGGTGAGCAGTTCTTC

V gene: TRBV25-1
J gene: TRBJ1-4
clone size: NA
D gene: NA
CDR3 protein: CASSDNAGSRDEKLFF
CDR3 DNA: TGTGCCAGCAGTGACAACGCTGGGTCTAGGGATGAAAAACTGTTTTTT

V gene: TRBV29-1
J gene: TRBJ1-3
clone size: NA
D gene: NA
CDR3 protein: CSVEEQGNTIYF
CDR3 DNA: TGCAGCGTTGAAGAGCAGGGGAACACCATATATTTT

V gene: TRBV14
J gene: TRBJ2-2
clone size: NA
D gene: NA
CDR3 protein: CASSQELAVGELFF
CDR3 DNA: TGTGCCAGCAGCCAAGAGCTAGCAGTCGGGGAGCTGTTTTTT

V gene: TRBV4-2
J gene: TRBJ2-1
clone size: NA
D gene: NA
CDR3 protein: CASSQARTTNNEQFF
CDR3 DNA: TGTGCCAGCAGCCAGGCACGGACCACCAACAATGAGCAGTTCTTC

V gene: TRBV11-3
J gene: TRBJ2-1
clone size: NA
D gene: NA
CDR3 protein: CASSLRQADNEQFF
CDR3 DNA: TGTGCCAGCAGCTTAAGGCAGGCCGACAATGAGCAGTTCTTC

V gene: TRBV30
J gene: TRBJ1-6
clone size: NA
D gene: NA
CDR3 protein: CAWGRNNSPLHF
CDR3 DNA: TGTGCCTGGGGCAGAAATAATTCACCCCTCCACTTT

V gene: TRBV6-1
J gene: TRBJ2-7
clone size: NA
D gene: NA
CDR3 protein: CASSEAPTEQYF
CDR3 DNA: TGTGCCAGCAGTGAAGCGCCAACGGAGCAGTACTTC

V gene: TRBV7-6
J gene: TRBJ2-2
clone size: NA
D gene: TRBD1
CDR3 protein: CASSSDPGQGYTGELFF
CDR3 DNA: TGTGCCAGCAGCTCGGATCCGGGACAGGGGTACACCGGGGAGCTGTTTTTT

V gene: TRBV7-8
J gene: TRBJ1-1
clone size: NA
D gene: NA
CDR3 protein: CASSLSRLLNTEAFF
CDR3 DNA: TGTGCCAGCAGCTTATCCCGGCTACTGAACACTGAAGCTTTCTTT

V gene: TRBV15
J gene: TRBJ1-2
clone size: NA
D gene: NA
CDR3 protein: CATSRTASDYGYTF
CDR3 DNA: TGTGCCACCAGTAGAACAGCGTCGGACTATGGCTACACCTTC

V gene: TRBV7-2
J gene: TRBJ2-3
clone size: NA
D gene: TRBD2
CDR3 protein: CASSLVSLAGNTDTQYF
CDR3 DNA: TGTGCCAGCAGCTTAGTATCTCTAGCGGGGAACACAGATACGCAGTATTTT

V gene: TRBV16
J gene: TRBJ2-7
clone size: NA
D gene: TRBD1
CDR3 protein: CASSTDRGSEQYF
CDR3 DNA: TGTGCCAGCAGCACGGACAGGGGGAGCGAGCAGTACTTC

V gene: TRBV19
J gene: TRBJ2-6
clone size: NA
D gene: TRBD1
CDR3 protein: CASLRQGRDSGANVLTF
CDR3 DNA: TGTGCCAGCCTTCGACAGGGTAGGGACTCTGGGGCCAACGTCCTGACTTTC

V gene: TRBV2
J gene: TRBJ2-7
clone size: NA
D gene: NA
CDR3 protein: CASNRIPGKDEQYF
CDR3 DNA: TGTGCCAGTAACAGGATCCCCGGGAAAGACGAGCAGTACTTC

V gene: TRBV19
J gene: TRBJ2-2
clone size: NA
D gene: NA
CDR3 protein: CASSSLAFGELFF
CDR3 DNA: TGTGCCAGTAGTTCCCTAGCGTTTGGGGAGCTGTTTTTT

V gene: TRBV2
J gene: TRBJ1-1
clone size: NA
D gene: NA
CDR3 protein: CASINRESYTEAFF
CDR3 DNA: TGTGCCAGCATCAACCGTGAAAGTTACACTGAAGCTTTCTTT

V gene: TRBV7-8
J gene: TRBJ1-3
clone size: NA
D gene: NA
CDR3 protein: CASSPEGSPWPGNTIYF
CDR3 DNA: TGTGCCAGCAGCCCCGAAGGCTCCCCGTGGCCTGGAAACACCATATATTTT

V gene: TRBV9
J gene: TRBJ2-1
clone size: NA
D gene: TRBD2
CDR3 protein: CASMRAGEGEQFF
CDR3 DNA: TGTGCCAGCATGAGAGCGGGGGAGGGTGAGCAGTTCTTC

V gene: TRBV30
J gene: TRBJ1-1
clone size: few
D gene: TRBD1
CDR3 protein: CAWSRALTGGAGTEAFF
CDR3 DNA: TGTGCCTGGAGTCGTGCGTTAACAGGGGGCGCGGGGACTGAAGCTTTCTTT

V gene: TRBV18
J gene: TRBJ2-7
clone size: NA
D gene: NA
CDR3 protein: CASSPREGILSYEQYF
CDR3 DNA: TGTGCCAGCTCACCACGTGAGGGGATACTCTCCTACGAGCAGTACTTC

V gene: TRBV16
J gene: TRBJ1-6
clone size: NA
D gene: NA
CDR3 protein: CASSQSRSPSRNSPLHF
CDR3 DNA: TGTGCCAGCAGCCAATCCCGGTCCCCTTCGAGAAATTCACCCCTCCACTTT

V gene: TRBV6-5
J gene: TRBJ1-3
clone size: NA
D gene: TRBD1
CDR3 protein: CASRSGQGAGNTIYF
CDR3 DNA: TGTGCCAGCAGGTCGGGACAGGGGGCTGGAAACACCATATATTTT

V gene: TRBV14
J gene: TRBJ2-7
clone size: NA
D gene: TRBD2
CDR3 protein: CASSTHSSGLTYEQYF
CDR3 DNA: TGTGCCAGCAGCACCCATTCTAGCGGCCTAACCTACGAGCAGTACTTC

V gene: TRBV7-3
J gene: TRBJ2-2
clone size: NA
D gene: NA
CDR3 protein: CASSLRGGNTGELFF
CDR3 DNA: TGTGCCAGCAGCTTGAGGGGAGGGAACACCGGGGAGCTGTTTTTT

V gene: TRBV7-2
J gene: TRBJ1-1
clone size: NA
D gene: NA
CDR3 protein: CASNSPSRVTEAFF
CDR3 DNA: TGTGCCAGCAACTCCCCGAGCCGGGTCACTGAAGCTTTCTTT

V gene: TRBV9
J gene: TRBJ2-2
clone size: few
D gene: NA
CDR3 protein: CASSVEGGLGGELFF
CDR3 DNA: TGTGCCAGCAGCGTAGAAGGGGGACTGGGCGGGGAGCTGTTTTTT

V gene: TRBV19
J gene: TRBJ2-1
clone size: NA
D gene: NA
CDR3 protein: CASSDLRGPYNEQFF
CDR3 DNA: TGTGCCAGTAGTGATCTGAGGGGACCCTACAATGAGCAGTTCTTC

V gene: TRBV29-1
J gene: TRBJ1-2
clone size: NA
D gene: NA
CDR3 protein: CSVGRPSDYGYTF
CDR3 DNA: TGCAGCGTTGGTAGGCCTTCTGACTATGGCTACACCTTC

V gene: TRBV5-6
J gene: TRBJ2-2
clone size: NA
D gene: TRBD1
CDR3 protein: CASSLDRTGVLRNTGELFF
CDR3 DNA: TGTGCCAGCAGCTTGGATAGGACAGGGGTATTGAGGAACACCGGGGAGCTGTTTTTT

V gene: TRBV29-1
J gene: TRBJ1-1
clone size: NA
D gene: NA
CDR3 protein: CSVVGTEAFF
CDR3 DNA: TGCAGCGTTGTCGGCACTGAAGCTTTCTTT

V gene: TRBV5-1
J gene: TRBJ2-1
clone size: NA
D gene: NA
CDR3 protein: CASSHPTSIEQFF
CDR3 DNA: TGCGCCAGCAGCCATCCTACTAGTATCGAGCAGTTCTTC

V gene: TRBV7-9
J gene: TRBJ1-1
clone size: NA
D gene: NA
CDR3 protein: CASVRGGEAFF
CDR3 DNA: TGTGCCAGCGTTCGCGGCGGAGAAGCTTTCTTT

V gene: TRBV4-2
J gene: TRBJ1-1
clone size: NA
D gene: NA
CDR3 protein: CASSQGEGRDTEAFF
CDR3 DNA: TGTGCCAGCAGCCAAGGGGAAGGACGTGACACTGAAGCTTTCTTT